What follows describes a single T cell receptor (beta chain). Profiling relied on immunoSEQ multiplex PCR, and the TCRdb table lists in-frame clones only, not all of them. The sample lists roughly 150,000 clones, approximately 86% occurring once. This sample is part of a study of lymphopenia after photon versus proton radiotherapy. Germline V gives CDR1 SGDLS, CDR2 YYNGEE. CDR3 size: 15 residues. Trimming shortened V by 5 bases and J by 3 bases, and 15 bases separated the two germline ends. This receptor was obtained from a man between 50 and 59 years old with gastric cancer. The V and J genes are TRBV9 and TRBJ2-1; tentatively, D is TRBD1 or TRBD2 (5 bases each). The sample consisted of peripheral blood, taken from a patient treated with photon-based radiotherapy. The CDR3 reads CASSLGQGDYNEQFF. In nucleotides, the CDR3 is TGTGCCAGCAGTTTGGGGCAGGGAGACTACAATGAGCAGTTCTTC.